This T cell receptor (beta chain) was retrieved from a study of blood T cell repertoires in COVID-19. Background on the study: Samples of COVID-19 (acute and convalescent) were obtained from the United States, Italy and Spain. T cells, B-cell-depleted T cells, or PBMCs supplied cDNA or gDNA.

The CDR3 sequence is 14 residues long. Trimming removed 0 bases from V and 10 bases from J, with 11 bases in between. The germline gives CDR1 SGHRS, CDR2 YFSETQ. Authors' methods: Reference gene primer amplification gave estimated nucleated cell counts. Generated by immunoSEQ multiplex PCR, the TCRdb table keeps only in-frame clones and is missing some. That table supplies the V and J calls and clone size; D and trimming were determined from the DNA. The table records 200,000 to 300,000 clones, around 83% of them present only once. The genes are TRBV5-1 and TRBJ1-6; D may be TRBD1 (6 bases). The specimen was peripheral blood. This clonotype was sampled from a man in his forties who had recovered from COVID-19. The CDR3, as DNA: TGCGCCAGCAGCTTGGGGCAGGGGCGGTCACCCCTCCACTTT. This codes for CASSLGQGRSPLHF.